What follows are 17 T cell receptor beta chains derived from one specimen sequenced in a study of cytomegalovirus exposure and HLA in healthy donors. Assay: immunoSEQ multiplex PCR; the TCRdb copy retains only in-frame clones and omits some. The sample gives fewer than 100,000 clones, roughly 93% of which show up once; less than 2.5% is in the top ten. The source material was PBMCs. The receptors derive from a young man in good health and CMV-seronegative.

The chain has TRBV18 and TRBJ2-1; 9 positions agree with TRBD1. Trimming cost V 0 bases and J 2 bases; bases outside gene matches: 5. The CDR3 consists of 17 residues. Germline V gene lookup returns CDR1 KGHSH and CDR2 LQKENI. This CDR3 reads CASSPPYRGRPYNEQFF. The DNA of the CDR3 is TGTGCCAGCTCACCACCGTACAGGGGGCGTCCCTACAATGAGCAGTTCTTC.

The rearrangement links TRBV28 to TRBJ2-3; D is perhaps TRBD1 (6 bases). The V gene lost 6 bases and the J gene lost 4 bases, with 14 bases spanning the gap. Germline CDR1 is MDHEN and CDR2 is SYDVKM. This CDR3 contains 14 residues. The CDR3, as DNA: TGTGCCAGCAGCCCGTGGAAGGGGGCAGATACGCAGTATTTT. Its protein product is CASSPWKGADTQYF.

This sequence joins TRBV11-2 and TRBJ2-2, with 8 nucleotides matching TRBD1. This CDR3 has 17 amino acids. CDR1 is SGHAT and CDR2 is FQNNGV in the germline V gene. The V and J ends lost 4 bases and 3 bases, in that order; junction bases with no gene match: 10. The CDR3 region has the DNA TGTGCCAGCAGCTCCACCCGCCTGACAGGGGACACCGGGGAGCTGTTTTTT. This gives the protein CASSSTRLTGDTGELFF.

The chain carries TRBV4-1 and TRBJ2-4; TRBD1 matches 8 bases. The CDR3 sequence is 14 residues long. Germline assignment: CDR1 MGHRA and CDR2 YSYEKL. The J segment lost 5 bases and the V segment lost 4 bases, leaving 4 bases of the junction unmatched. The CDR3 sequence: CASSPTGQENIQYF. Written as DNA, the CDR3 is TGCGCCAGCAGCCCAACGGGACAGGAAAACATTCAGTACTTC.

The V and J genes are TRBV5-4 and TRBJ1-1, with D possibly being TRBD1 (5 bases). This CDR3 is built from 17 residues. CDR1 is SGHNT, CDR2 YYREEE, per germline (reference sequence). V shed 0 bases and J shed 8 bases, with 23 bases lying between them. CDR3 in DNA: TGTGCCAGCAGCTTGGGGAGGAGGGAAGCGGGGCCTTCAGAAGCTTTCTTT. Translation: CASSLGRREAGPSEAFF.

The sample holds one count of this clone. CDR3 sequence reads: CASSLRTDPNTDTQYF. The CDR3 nucleotides are TGTGCCAGCAGCCTAAGGACAGATCCTAACACAGATACGCAGTATTTT. V and J are TRBV5-4 and TRBJ2-3; a possible D gene is TRBD1 (6 bases). The germline CDR1 and CDR2 sequences are SGHNT and YYREEE (reference sequence). The CDR3 consists of 16 residues. Trimming took 4 bases from V and 2 from J, leaving 17 bases between them.

The V call is TRBV7-3, the J call TRBJ2-2; tentatively, D is TRBD2 (6 bases). Germline V gives CDR1 SGHTA, CDR2 FQGTGA. Trimming removed 2 bases from V and 0 bases from J, with 10 bases in between. This CDR3 region has 16 residues. DNA for the CDR3: TGTGCCAGCAGCTTATTCGGGGGAACGAACACCGGGGAGCTGTTTTTT. Its protein product is CASSLFGGTNTGELFF.

The gene calls are TRBV7-9 and TRBJ1-5; no firm D call. The germline V and J ends were trimmed by 6 bases and 4 bases, with 13 bases remaining between them. Germline V gives CDR1 SEHNR, CDR2 FQNEAQ (reference sequence). This CDR3 has 14 amino acids. Here the CDR3 reads CASRLMGPNQPQHF. The CDR3 DNA follows: TGTGCCAGCAGGCTGATGGGCCCGAATCAGCCCCAGCATTTT.

This clone was detected only a few times. The rearrangement uses TRBV2 and TRBJ1-5; a possible D gene is TRBD1 (5 bases). The germline V gene encodes CDR1 SNHLY and CDR2 FYNNEI. V was pared by 7 bases and J by 5 bases, with 12 bases between. The CDR3 runs 13 residues. CDR3 residues: CASTRGNHQPQHF. As DNA, the CDR3 is TGTGCCAGCACTCGGGGGAATCATCAGCCCCAGCATTTT.

V is TRBV6-1 and J is TRBJ1-3; 10 bases align to TRBD1. V shed 2 bases and J 2 bases; nucleotides not matched to a gene: 3. Germline V gene sequence: CDR1 MNHNS, CDR2 SASEGT. This CDR3 has 16 residues. The CDR3 DNA reads TGTGCCAGCAGTGAACCCGGGACAGGGGCTGGAAACACCATATATTTT. It yields the protein CASSEPGTGAGNTIYF.

This chain connects TRBV15 to TRBJ2-5; TRBD1 matches at 7 bases. The J call may be in error: the DNA end matches TRBJ2-7 better. The CDR3 contains 15 residues. CDR1 is LNHNV, CDR2 YYDKDF, per germline (reference sequence). This chain's CDR3 is CATSRSQGSSYEQYF. For the CDR3, the DNA is TGTGCCACCAGCAGGTCACAGGGGTCCTCCTACGAGCAGTACTTC.

The rearrangement links TRBV10-3 to TRBJ2-5; 9 bases map to TRBD1. Germline V gives CDR1 ENHRY, CDR2 SYGVKD. The CDR3 sequence is 13 residues long. V lost 8 bases to trimming and J lost 5 bases; unmatched junction nucleotides: 6. This chain's CDR3 is CAIAGTGSETQYF. CDR3 DNA sequence: TGTGCCATCGCGGGGACAGGGTCGGAGACCCAGTACTTC.

The CDR3, as DNA: TGTGCCACCGGCCCTTGGGGGCGGGGGGTTCACGAGCAGTACTTC. Its translation: CATGPWGRGVHEQYF. This chain joins TRBV15 and TRBJ2-7, with TRBD2 identical over 8 bases. Germline loops: CDR1 LNHNV, CDR2 YYDKDF (reference sequence). This CDR3 has 15 amino acids. Trimming removed 8 bases from V and 5 bases from J; junction bases left unmatched: 14. Full variable domain (outside the CDR3, taken from reference TRBV15 and TRBJ2-7): DAMVIQNPRYQVTQFGKPVTLSCSQTLNHNVMYWYQQKSSQAPKLLFHYYDKDFNNEADTPDNFQSRRPNTSFCFLDIRSPGLGDTAMYLCATGPWGRGVHEQYFGPGTRLTVT.

This chain joins TRBV5-8 and TRBJ2-3, with D hard to call. V shed 4 bases and J shed 6 bases, with 9 bases lying between them. Germline assignment: CDR1 SGHTS and CDR2 YDEGEE. This CDR3 comprises 12 residues. The CDR3 protein is CASSLVRDTQYF. The CDR3 DNA follows: TGTGCCAGCAGCCTCGTGCGGGATACGCAGTATTTT.

CDR3 residues: CASTLAGPGSDIQYF. The CDR3 DNA sequence: TGTGCCAGTACACTAGCGGGTCCCGGCTCTGACATTCAGTACTTC. V gene TRBV19 combines with J gene TRBJ2-4; 9 bases are a match to TRBD2. Per the germline V gene, CDR1 is LNHDA and CDR2 is SQIVND (reference sequence). The CDR3 is 15 amino acids. V shed 7 bases, J shed 8 bases, and the junction held 12 bases outside the gene matches.

This clone showed up just once. The chain has TRBV6-1 and TRBJ2-2, with D hard to call. The CDR3 consists of 14 residues. V was clipped by 7 bases and J by 1 base, with 10 bases between them. Germline CDR1 and CDR2: MNHNS and SASEGT. CDR3 loop: CASIAVQNTGELFF. The CDR3, as DNA: TGTGCCAGCATCGCAGTCCAGAACACCGGGGAGCTGTTTTTT.

V usage is TRBV10-3 and J usage is TRBJ2-1; 10 bases are shared with TRBD2. CDR3 length: 13 residues. V trimming: 8 bases; J trimming: 8 bases; junction bases outside the gene matches: 6. Per the germline V gene, CDR1 is ENHRY and CDR2 is SYGVKD. The CDR3 bases are TGTGCCATCTCTAGCGGGAGTGGAGATGAGCAGTTCTTC. Protein product: CAISSGSGDEQFF.